A selection of T cell receptor beta chains follows, all from one sample in a study of blood T cell repertoires in COVID-19. The table came from immunoSEQ multiplex PCR; TCRdb's copy has only in-frame clones and leaves some out. Seen here are around 340,000 clones, roughly 90% observed once, and the top ten hold under 8.5%. The sequenced sample consisted of peripheral blood. Receptor source: a woman in her sixties with COVID-19, enrolled during active disease. Both conserved end residues are part of each CDR3. D genes are given only for firm matches. Clone size is not always given. Where it is, it says once, few, many or a class for expanded clones.

D: TRBD1; J: TRBJ1-3; V: TRBV15; size: NA; DNA: TGTGCCACCAGCAACTACAGGGGGATATATTTT; CDR3: CATSNYRGIYF
D: NA; J: TRBJ1-1; V: TRBV19; size: NA; DNA: TGTGCCAGTAGCGAGCGCTGGACTGAAGCTTTCTTT; CDR3: CASSERWTEAFF
D: NA; J: TRBJ1-3; V: TRBV10-3; size: NA; DNA: TGTGCCATCTTTTCGGGGTTCGGAAACACCATATATTTT; CDR3: CAIFSGFGNTIYF
D: TRBD2; J: TRBJ2-1; V: TRBV6-4; size: NA; DNA: TGTGCCAGCAGTCTACTAGCGGGGGCCCACAATGAGCAGTTCTTC; CDR3: CASSLLAGAHNEQFF
D: NA; J: TRBJ2-1; V: TRBV7-8; size: NA; DNA: TGTGCCAGCAGCTTAGAGCTTGGCAATGAGCAGTTCTTC; CDR3: CASSLELGNEQFF
D: TRBD1; J: TRBJ1-2; V: TRBV27; size: NA; DNA: TGTGCCAGCAGTTCGTTCACAGGGGGCAATGGCTACACCTTC; CDR3: CASSSFTGGNGYTF
D: NA; J: TRBJ2-7; V: TRBV7-9; size: NA; DNA: TGTGCCAGCAGCGCCGTAGGGGGTTCCTACGAGCAGTACTTC; CDR3: CASSAVGGSYEQYF
D: NA; J: TRBJ2-1; V: TRBV5-1; size: NA; DNA: TGCGCCAGCAGCCCCCAGGGCAGGGTATACAATGAGCAGTTCTTC; CDR3: CASSPQGRVYNEQFF
D: TRBD1; J: TRBJ1-3; V: TRBV9; size: NA; DNA: TGTGCCAGCAGCGTAGGGACAGGGGCAGGAAACACCATATATTTT; CDR3: CASSVGTGAGNTIYF
D: TRBD2; J: TRBJ2-7; V: TRBV5-1; size: NA; DNA: TGCGCCAGCAGCTCGGCGGGGGGGATCTACGAGCAGTACTTC; CDR3: CASSSAGGIYEQYF
D: NA; J: TRBJ1-1; V: TRBV3-1/TRBV3-2; size: NA; DNA: TGTGCCAGCGCCAGACAGGAGAACACTGAAGCTTTCTTT; CDR3: CASARQENTEAFF
D: NA; J: TRBJ1-6; V: TRBV18; size: NA; DNA: TGTGCCAGCTCAGGGATGAGAGGGGGGGATTCACCCCTCCACTTT; CDR3: CASSGMRGGDSPLHF
D: TRBD1; J: TRBJ2-5; V: TRBV7-7; size: once; DNA: TGTGCCAGCAGTTCATCCAGGACAGGGGGAGAGACCCAGTACTTC; CDR3: CASSSSRTGGETQYF
D: NA; J: TRBJ1-1; V: TRBV13; size: NA; DNA: TGTGCCAGCAGATCACCAGAGGGCACTGAAGCTTTCTTT; CDR3: CASRSPEGTEAFF
D: TRBD1; J: TRBJ2-7; V: TRBV6-4; size: NA; DNA: TGTGCCAGCAGTGACTTCTTTGGCCGGGACAGGGGTTCCTACGAGCAGTACTTC; CDR3: CASSDFFGRDRGSYEQYF
D: NA; J: TRBJ1-1; V: TRBV7-3; size: NA; DNA: TGTGCCAGCAGCTACTCTCTGAACACTGAAGCTTTCTTT; CDR3: CASSYSLNTEAFF
D: NA; J: TRBJ2-5; V: TRBV6-6; size: NA; DNA: TGTGCCAGCAGTTACTCTTCATTCCAAGAGACCCAGTACTTC; CDR3: CASSYSSFQETQYF
D: NA; J: TRBJ2-5; V: TRBV11-2; size: NA; DNA: TGTGCCAGCAGCCATACCCCAGACAGGCCGAAAGAGACCCAGTACTTC; CDR3: CASSHTPDRPKETQYF
D: NA; J: TRBJ2-5; V: TRBV5-1; size: NA; DNA: TGCGCCAGCAGCTTGCGGGCAGGGTCGGAGACCCAGTACTTC; CDR3: CASSLRAGSETQYF
D: NA; J: TRBJ2-3; V: TRBV5-1; size: once; DNA: TGCGCCAGCAGCTTGGATCCGAGCAGCACAGATACGCAGTATTTT; CDR3: CASSLDPSSTDTQYF
D: TRBD2; J: TRBJ2-7; V: TRBV18; size: once; DNA: TGTGCCAGCTCAGACCCTCCCGGGGCTAGCGGGGGGTTGAGCTCCTACGAGCAGTACTTC; CDR3: CASSDPPGASGGLSSYEQYF
D: NA; J: TRBJ2-3; V: TRBV4-3; size: NA; DNA: TGCGCCAGCAGCCAAGAGCCGGGAAACACGCAGTATTTT; CDR3: CASSQEPGNTQYF
D: TRBD2; J: TRBJ2-5; V: TRBV9; size: once; DNA: TGTGCCAGCAGTCCGACCCGGACTAGCGGGGGGTTAGGCGAGACCCAGTACTTC; CDR3: CASSPTRTSGGLGETQYF
D: TRBD2; J: TRBJ2-3; V: TRBV6-5; size: NA; DNA: TGTGCCAGCAGTTCGCGGGAGCCAGATACGCAGTATTTT; CDR3: CASSSREPDTQYF